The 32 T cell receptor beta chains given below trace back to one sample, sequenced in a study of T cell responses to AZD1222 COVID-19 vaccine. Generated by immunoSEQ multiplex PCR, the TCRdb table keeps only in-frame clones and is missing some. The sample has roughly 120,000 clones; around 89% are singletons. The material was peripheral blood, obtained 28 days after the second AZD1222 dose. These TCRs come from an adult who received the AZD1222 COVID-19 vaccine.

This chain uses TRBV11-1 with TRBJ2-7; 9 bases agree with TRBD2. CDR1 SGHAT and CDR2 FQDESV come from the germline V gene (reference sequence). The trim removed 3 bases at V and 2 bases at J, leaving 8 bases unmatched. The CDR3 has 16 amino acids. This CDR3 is CASSFSAGGPTYEQYF. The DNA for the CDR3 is TGTGCCAGCAGCTTTAGTGCGGGAGGGCCAACCTACGAGCAGTACTTC.

The CDR3 region is CASSLGGSQGGQPQHF. The CDR3 DNA follows: TGCGCCAGCAGCCTGGGGGGCTCGCAGGGCGGGCAGCCCCAGCATTTT. This chain uses TRBV4-1 with TRBJ1-5; D is possibly TRBD1 (6 bases). The CDR3 loop spans 16 amino acids. Trimming removed 4 bases from V and 7 bases from J, with 20 bases in between. Germline CDR1 MGHRA, CDR2 YSYEKL.

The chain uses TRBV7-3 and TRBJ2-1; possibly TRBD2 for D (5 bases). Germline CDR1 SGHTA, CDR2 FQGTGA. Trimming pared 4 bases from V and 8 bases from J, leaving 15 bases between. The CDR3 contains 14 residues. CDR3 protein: CASSSPSGRDEQFF. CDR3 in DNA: TGTGCCAGCAGCTCCCCCTCCGGGCGGGATGAGCAGTTCTTC.

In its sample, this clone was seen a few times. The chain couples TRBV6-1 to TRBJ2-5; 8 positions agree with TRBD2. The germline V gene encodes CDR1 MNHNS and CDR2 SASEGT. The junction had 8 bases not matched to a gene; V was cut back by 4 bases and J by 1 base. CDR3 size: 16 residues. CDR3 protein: CASSAVLAGTQETQYF. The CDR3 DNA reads TGTGCCAGCAGTGCGGTGCTAGCGGGCACCCAAGAGACCCAGTACTTC.

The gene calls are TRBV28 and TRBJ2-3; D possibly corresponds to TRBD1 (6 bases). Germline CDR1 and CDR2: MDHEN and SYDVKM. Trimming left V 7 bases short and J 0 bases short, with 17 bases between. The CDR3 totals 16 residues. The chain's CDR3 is CASTQGRAPSTDTQYF. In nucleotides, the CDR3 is TGTGCCAGCACCCAGGGGCGGGCCCCTAGCACAGATACGCAGTATTTT.

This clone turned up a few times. The chain's CDR3 is CASSVMSSSYEQYF. The CDR3 region has the DNA TGTGCCAGCAGCGTAATGTCGAGCTCCTACGAGCAGTACTTC. The chain uses TRBV9 and TRBJ2-7; D is undetermined. Germline loops: CDR1 SGDLS, CDR2 YYNGEE. This CDR3 is built from 14 residues. Trimming removed 1 base from V and 0 bases from J, with 8 bases in between.

CDR3 nucleotide sequence: TGCAGTGCCGGGGATACTGAAGCTTTCTTT. It translates to CSAGDTEAFF. This rearrangement joins TRBV20-1 to TRBJ1-1; D unclear. This CDR3 is built from 10 residues. Germline V lookup: CDR1 DFQATT, CDR2 SNEGSKA (reference sequence). Between the trimmed V and J ends, which lost 6 bases and 5 bases, there was a span of 7 bases.

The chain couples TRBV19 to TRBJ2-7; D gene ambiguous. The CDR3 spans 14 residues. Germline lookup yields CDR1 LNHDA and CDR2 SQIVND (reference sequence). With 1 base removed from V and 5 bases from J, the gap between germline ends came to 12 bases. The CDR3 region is CASSIGGNRDEQYF. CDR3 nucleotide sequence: TGTGCCAGTAGTATAGGAGGAAATCGGGACGAGCAGTACTTC.

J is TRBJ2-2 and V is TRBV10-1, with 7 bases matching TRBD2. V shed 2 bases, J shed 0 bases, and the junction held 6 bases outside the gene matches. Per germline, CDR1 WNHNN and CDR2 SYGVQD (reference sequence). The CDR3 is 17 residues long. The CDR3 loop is CASSEAQAGPNTGELFF. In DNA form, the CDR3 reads TGCGCCAGCAGTGAGGCCCAAGCGGGACCGAACACCGGGGAGCTGTTTTTT.

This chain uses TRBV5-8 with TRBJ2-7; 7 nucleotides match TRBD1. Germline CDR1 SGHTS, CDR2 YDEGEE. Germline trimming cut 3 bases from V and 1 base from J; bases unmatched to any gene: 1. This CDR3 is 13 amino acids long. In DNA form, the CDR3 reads TGTGCCAGCAGCTCGACAGGGTCCTACGAGCAGTACTTC. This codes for CASSSTGSYEQYF.

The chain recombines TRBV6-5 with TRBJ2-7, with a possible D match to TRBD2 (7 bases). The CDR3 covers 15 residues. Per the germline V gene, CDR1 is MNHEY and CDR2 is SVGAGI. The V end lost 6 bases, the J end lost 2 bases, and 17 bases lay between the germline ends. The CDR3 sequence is CASSPGRGRPYEQYF. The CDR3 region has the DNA TGTGCCAGCAGCCCCGGGCGGGGGCGGCCCTACGAGCAGTACTTC.

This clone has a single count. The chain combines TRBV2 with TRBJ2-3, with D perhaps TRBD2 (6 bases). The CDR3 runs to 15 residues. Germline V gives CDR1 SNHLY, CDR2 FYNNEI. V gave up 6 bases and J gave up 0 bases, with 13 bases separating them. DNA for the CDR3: TGTGCCAGCAGCCCCGGGACTGCTAGCACAGATACGCAGTATTTT. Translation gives CASSPGTASTDTQYF. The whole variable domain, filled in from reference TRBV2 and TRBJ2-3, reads EPEVTQTPSHQVTQMGQEVILRCVPISNHLYFYWYRQILGQKVEFLVSFYNNEISEKSEIFDDQFSVERPDGSNFTLKIRSTKLEDSAMYFCASSPGTASTDTQYFGPGTRLTVL.

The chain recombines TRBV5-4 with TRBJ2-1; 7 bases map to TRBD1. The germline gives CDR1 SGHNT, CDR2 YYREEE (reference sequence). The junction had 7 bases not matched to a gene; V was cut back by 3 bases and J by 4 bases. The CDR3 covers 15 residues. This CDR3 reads CASSSGQAPYNEQFF. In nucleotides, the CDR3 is TGTGCCAGCAGCTCTGGACAGGCTCCTTACAATGAGCAGTTCTTC.

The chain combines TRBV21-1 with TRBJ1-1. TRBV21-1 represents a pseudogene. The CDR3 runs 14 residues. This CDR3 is CASKLHRGSTEAFF. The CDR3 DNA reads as TGTGCCAGCAAGCTCCATCGGGGCAGCACTGAAGCTTTCTTT.

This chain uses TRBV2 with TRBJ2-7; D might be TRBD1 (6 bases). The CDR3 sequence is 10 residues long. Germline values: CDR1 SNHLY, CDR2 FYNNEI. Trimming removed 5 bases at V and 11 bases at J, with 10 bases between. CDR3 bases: TGTGCCAGCAGTAGGTCAGGGGAGTACTTC. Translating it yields CASSRSGEYF.

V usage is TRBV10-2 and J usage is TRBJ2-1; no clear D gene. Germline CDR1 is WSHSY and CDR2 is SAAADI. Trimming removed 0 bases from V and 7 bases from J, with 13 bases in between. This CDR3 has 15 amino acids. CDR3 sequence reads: CASSESSIGGNEQFF. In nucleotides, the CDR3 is TGCGCCAGCAGTGAGTCGAGCATAGGTGGGAATGAGCAGTTCTTC.

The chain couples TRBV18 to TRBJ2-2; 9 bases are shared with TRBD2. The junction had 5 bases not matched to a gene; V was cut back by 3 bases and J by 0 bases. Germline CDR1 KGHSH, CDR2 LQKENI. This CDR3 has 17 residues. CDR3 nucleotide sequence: TGTGCCAGCTCACCGCGAAGACTAGCGGCGAACACCGGGGAGCTGTTTTTT. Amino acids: CASSPRRLAANTGELFF. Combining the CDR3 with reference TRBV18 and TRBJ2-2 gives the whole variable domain NAGVMQNPRHLVRRRGQEARLRCSPMKGHSHVYWYRQLPEEGLKFMVYLQKENIIDESGMPKERFSAEFPKEGPSILRIQQVVRGDSAAYFCASSPRRLAANTGELFFGEGSRLTVL.

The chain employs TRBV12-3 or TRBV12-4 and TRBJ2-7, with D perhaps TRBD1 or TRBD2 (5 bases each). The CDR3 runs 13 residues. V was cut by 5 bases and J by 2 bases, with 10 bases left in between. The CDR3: CASSDRDAYEQYF. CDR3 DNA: TGTGCCAGCAGTGACCGGGACGCCTACGAGCAGTACTTC.

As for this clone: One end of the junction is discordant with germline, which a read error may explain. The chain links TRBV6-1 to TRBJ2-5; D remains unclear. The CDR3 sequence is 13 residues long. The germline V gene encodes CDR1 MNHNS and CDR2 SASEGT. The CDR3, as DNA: TGTGCCAGCAGTGACGGGCCAAGAGAGTCCCAGTACTTC. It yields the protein CASSDGPRESQYF.

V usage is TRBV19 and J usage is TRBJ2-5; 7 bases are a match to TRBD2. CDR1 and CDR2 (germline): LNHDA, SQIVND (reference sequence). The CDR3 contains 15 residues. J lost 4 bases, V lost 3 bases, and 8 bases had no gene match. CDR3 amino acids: CASSIRGGFGETQYF. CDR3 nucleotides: TGTGCCAGTAGTATCCGGGGAGGGTTTGGAGAGACCCAGTACTTC.

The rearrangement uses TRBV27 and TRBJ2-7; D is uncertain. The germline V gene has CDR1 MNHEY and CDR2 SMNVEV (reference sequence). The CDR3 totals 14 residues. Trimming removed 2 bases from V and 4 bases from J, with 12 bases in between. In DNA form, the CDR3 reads TGTGCCAGCAGTTTAATGGCGGACCTTTACGAGCAGTACTTC. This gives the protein CASSLMADLYEQYF.

The CDR3 region has the DNA TGTGCCAGCAGTAATGCACAGGGCCTTGAAGCTTTCTTT. The encoded protein is CASSNAQGLEAFF. This rearrangement joins TRBV6-5 to TRBJ1-1, with a tentative D call TRBD1 (6 bases). Trimming pared 5 bases from V and 7 bases from J, leaving 14 bases between. The germline CDR1 and CDR2 sequences are MNHEY and SVGAGI. The CDR3 has 13 residues.

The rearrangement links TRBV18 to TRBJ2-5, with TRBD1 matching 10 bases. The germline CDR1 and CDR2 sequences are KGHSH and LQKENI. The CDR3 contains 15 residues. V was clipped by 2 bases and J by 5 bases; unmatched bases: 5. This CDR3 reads CASSPGDRGRETQYF. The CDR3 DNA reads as TGTGCCAGCTCACCAGGGGACAGGGGAAGGGAGACCCAGTACTTC.

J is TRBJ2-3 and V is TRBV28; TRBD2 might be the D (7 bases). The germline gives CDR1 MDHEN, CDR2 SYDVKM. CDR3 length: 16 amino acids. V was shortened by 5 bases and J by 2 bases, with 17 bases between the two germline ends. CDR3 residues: CASSPQAGGPTDTQYF. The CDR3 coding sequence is TGTGCCAGCAGTCCCCAAGCCGGGGGGCCCACAGATACGCAGTATTTT. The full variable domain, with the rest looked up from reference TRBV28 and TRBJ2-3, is DVKVTQSSRYLVKRTGEKVFLECVQDMDHENMFWYRQDPGLGLRLIYFSYDVKMKEKGDIPEGYSVSREKKERFSLILESASTNQTSMYLCASSPQAGGPTDTQYFGPGTRLTVL.

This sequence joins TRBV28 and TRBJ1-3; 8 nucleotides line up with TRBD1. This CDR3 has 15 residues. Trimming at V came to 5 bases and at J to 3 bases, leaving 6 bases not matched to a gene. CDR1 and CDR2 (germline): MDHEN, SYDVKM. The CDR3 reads CASSPPGGNGNTIYF. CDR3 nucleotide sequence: TGTGCCAGCAGTCCCCCAGGGGGCAATGGAAACACCATATATTTT.

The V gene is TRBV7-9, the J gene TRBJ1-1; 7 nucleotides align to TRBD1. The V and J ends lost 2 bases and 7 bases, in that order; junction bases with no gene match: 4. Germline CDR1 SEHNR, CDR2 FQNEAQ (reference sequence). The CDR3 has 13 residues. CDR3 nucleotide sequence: TGTGCCAGCAGCTTACAGAGGACAGGTGAAGCTTTCTTT. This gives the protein CASSLQRTGEAFF.

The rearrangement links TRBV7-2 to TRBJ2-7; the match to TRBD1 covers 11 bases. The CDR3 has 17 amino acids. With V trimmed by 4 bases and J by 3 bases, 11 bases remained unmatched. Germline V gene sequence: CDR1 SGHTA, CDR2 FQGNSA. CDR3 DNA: TGTGCCAGCAGCTCACAACCCTCCGGGACAGGGGGCTACGAGCAGTACTTC. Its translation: CASSSQPSGTGGYEQYF.

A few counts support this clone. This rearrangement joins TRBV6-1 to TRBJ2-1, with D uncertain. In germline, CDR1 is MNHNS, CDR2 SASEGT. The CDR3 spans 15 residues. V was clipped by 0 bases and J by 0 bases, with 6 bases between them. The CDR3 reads CASSEAKSSYNEQFF. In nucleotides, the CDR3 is TGTGCCAGCAGTGAAGCAAAGAGCTCCTACAATGAGCAGTTCTTC.

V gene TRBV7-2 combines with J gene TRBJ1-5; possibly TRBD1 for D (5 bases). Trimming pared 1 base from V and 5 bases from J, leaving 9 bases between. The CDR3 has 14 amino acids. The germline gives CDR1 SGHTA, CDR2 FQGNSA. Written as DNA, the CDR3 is TGTGCCAGCAGCTTAGTGGGAGGGGATCAGCCCCAGCATTTT. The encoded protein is CASSLVGGDQPQHF.

CDR3: CASSQRLADWAYEQYF. For the CDR3, the DNA is TGTGCCAGCAGCCAAAGACTAGCGGATTGGGCCTACGAGCAGTACTTC. The V gene is TRBV4-2, the J gene TRBJ2-7; 9 bases match TRBD2. J was trimmed by 2 bases and V by 2 bases; bases with no gene match: 7. The CDR3 has 16 amino acids. CDR1 and CDR2 (germline): LGHNA, YNFKEQ.

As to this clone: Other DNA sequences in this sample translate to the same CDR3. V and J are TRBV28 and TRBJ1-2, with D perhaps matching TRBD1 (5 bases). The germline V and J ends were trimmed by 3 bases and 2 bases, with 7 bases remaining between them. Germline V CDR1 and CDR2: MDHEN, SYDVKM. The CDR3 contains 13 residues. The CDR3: CASSLAGNYGYTF. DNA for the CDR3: TGTGCCAGCAGTTTGGCAGGGAACTATGGCTACACCTTC.

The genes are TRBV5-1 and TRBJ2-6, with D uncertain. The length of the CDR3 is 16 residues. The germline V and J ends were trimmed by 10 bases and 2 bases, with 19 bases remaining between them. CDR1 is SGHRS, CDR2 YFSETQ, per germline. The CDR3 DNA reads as TGCGCCTCGAAAGCCACGGGCGCGACTGGGGCCAACGTCCTGACTTTC. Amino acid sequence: CASKATGATGANVLTF.